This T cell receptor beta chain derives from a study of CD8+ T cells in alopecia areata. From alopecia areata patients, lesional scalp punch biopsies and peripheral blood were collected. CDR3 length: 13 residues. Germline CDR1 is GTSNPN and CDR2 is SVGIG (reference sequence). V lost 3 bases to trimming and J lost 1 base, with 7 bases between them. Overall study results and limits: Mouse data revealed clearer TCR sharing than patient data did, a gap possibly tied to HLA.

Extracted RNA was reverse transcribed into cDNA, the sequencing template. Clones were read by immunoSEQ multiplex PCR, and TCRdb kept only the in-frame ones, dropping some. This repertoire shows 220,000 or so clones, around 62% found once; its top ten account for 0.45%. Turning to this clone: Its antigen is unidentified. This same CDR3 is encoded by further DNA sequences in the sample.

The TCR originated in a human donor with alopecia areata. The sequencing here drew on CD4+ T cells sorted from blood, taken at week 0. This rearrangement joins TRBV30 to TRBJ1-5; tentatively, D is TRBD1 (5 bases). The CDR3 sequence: CAWSAGSNQPQHF. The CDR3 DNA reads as TGTGCCTGGAGCGCAGGGAGCAATCAGCCCCAGCATTTT.